The sequence of this T cell receptor beta chain was determined in a study of molecular identifiers for immune sequencing clone quantification. Broader study findings: Clonotypes topping 20 RNA copies carried over 98% of effector molecules but under 1% of naive ones. Molecules of identical TCR sharing a barcode could underestimate highly expanded clone sizes.

Per the germline V gene, CDR1 is SQVTM and CDR2 is ANQGSEA. V lost 0 bases and J lost 3, with 5 bases in between. CDR3 length: 12 amino acids. With respect to this clonotype: Its target is not known.

TCRdb re-called the PCR reads with MiXCR, one entry per CDR3 protein. The sample lists around 300,000 distinct CDR3 sequences; roughly 24% were seen once. With RNA at 10%, 30% or 50%, naive CD8 libraries came from roughly 18,000 to 920,000 sorted cells. Naive CD8 T cells were picked out by sorting for CD8+CD4-CCR7+CD45RA+. The clonotype was recovered from a human donor in good health. Some libraries in this study had Jurkat cell RNA spiked in. The chain couples TRBV29-1 to TRBJ1-2, with D unresolved. What was sequenced was naive CD8+ T cells from blood, with Jurkat cell RNA spiked in. Described subset: FACS-sorted CD8+CD4-CCR7+CD45RA+ naive T cells. The CDR3 sequence: CSVEEHDYGYTF. The CDR3 region has the DNA TGCAGCGTTGAAGAACACGACTATGGCTACACCTTC. The full variable domain, its missing parts supplied by reference TRBV29-1 and TRBJ1-2, is SAVISQKPSRDICQRGTSLTIQCQVDSQVTMMFWYRQQPGQSLTLIATANQGSEATYESGFVIDKFPISRPNLTFSTLTVSNMSPEDSSIYLCSVEEHDYGYTFGSGTRLTVV.